One sample yielded the 4 T cell receptor beta chains listed below, sequenced in a study of blood T cell repertoires in COVID-19. The data were produced by immunoSEQ multiplex PCR, yet TCRdb's version contains in-frame clones alone and is incomplete. The repertoire has fewer than 200,000 clones, approximately 79% of them found once; the top ten carry roughly 28%. Sequenced sample: peripheral blood. The receptors stem from a woman between 70 and 85 years old with acute or convalescent COVID-19.

This CDR3 reads CASSLSDRAGTNEKLFF. The CDR3 DNA reads TGTGCCAGCTCACTGTCGGACAGGGCAGGAACTAATGAAAAACTGTTTTTT. V gene TRBV18 combines with J gene TRBJ1-4; TRBD1 matches 8 bases. This CDR3 spans 17 amino acids. V shed 4 bases, J shed 1 base, and the junction held 8 bases outside the gene matches. The germline gives CDR1 KGHSH, CDR2 LQKENI.

CDR3 DNA: TGTGCCAGCAGCCCCGGAAGAGGGCTAGTTTCGTCCGAGCAGTACTTC. It encodes CASSPGRGLVSSEQYF. V and J are TRBV3-1 (or the pseudogene TRBV3-2) and TRBJ2-7; possible D gene TRBD2, 5 bases. V was clipped by 4 bases and J by 6 bases, with 22 bases between them. The germline V gene encodes CDR1 LGHDT and CDR2 YNNKEL (reference sequence). The CDR3 is made up of 16 amino acids.

In the case of this clone: Germline and junction disagree at one end, which may indicate a read error. The chain combines TRBV2 with TRBJ2-7; 15 bases fit TRBD2. Germline CDR1 SNHLY, CDR2 FYNNEI. The CDR3 runs to 13 residues. The CDR3 is CASRLEGLAGGDF. Here the CDR3 DNA reads TGTGCCAGCAGACTCGAAGGACTAGCGGGGGGGGACTTC.

This rearrangement joins TRBV30 to TRBJ2-5; 13 bases line up with TRBD2. J lost 4 bases, V lost 0 bases, and 2 bases had no gene match. The CDR3 has 15 residues. CDR1 is GTSNPN, CDR2 SVGIG, per germline (reference sequence). The CDR3 DNA is TGTGCCTGGAGTGTACGACTAGCGGGAGGAGAGACCCAGTACTTC. As protein: CAWSVRLAGGETQYF.